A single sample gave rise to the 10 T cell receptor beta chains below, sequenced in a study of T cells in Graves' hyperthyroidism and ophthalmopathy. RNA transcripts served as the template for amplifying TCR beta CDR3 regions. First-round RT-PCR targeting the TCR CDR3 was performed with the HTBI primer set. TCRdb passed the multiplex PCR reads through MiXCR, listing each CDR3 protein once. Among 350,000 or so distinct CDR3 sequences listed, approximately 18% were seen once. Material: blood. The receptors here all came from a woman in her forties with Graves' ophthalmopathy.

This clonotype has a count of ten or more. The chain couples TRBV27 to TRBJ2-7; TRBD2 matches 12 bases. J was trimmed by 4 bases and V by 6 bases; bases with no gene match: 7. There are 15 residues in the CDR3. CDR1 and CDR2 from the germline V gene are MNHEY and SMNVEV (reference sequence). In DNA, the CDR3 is TGTGCCAGCAGGGACCGACTAGCGGGAGCTTACGAGCAGTACTTC. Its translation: CASRDRLAGAYEQYF.

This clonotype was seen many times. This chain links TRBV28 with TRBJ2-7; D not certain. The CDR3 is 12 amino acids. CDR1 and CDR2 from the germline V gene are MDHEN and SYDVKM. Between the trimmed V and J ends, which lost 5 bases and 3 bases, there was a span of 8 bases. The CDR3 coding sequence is TGTGCCAGCAGTGACTGGAGCTACGAGCAGTACTTC. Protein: CASSDWSYEQYF.

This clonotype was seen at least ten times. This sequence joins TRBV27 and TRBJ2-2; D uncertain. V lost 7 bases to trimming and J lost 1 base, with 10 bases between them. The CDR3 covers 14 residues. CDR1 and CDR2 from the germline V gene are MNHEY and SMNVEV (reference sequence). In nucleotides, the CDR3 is TGTGCCAGCAAAAGGGCCGGGAACACCGGGGAGCTGTTTTTT. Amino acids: CASKRAGNTGELFF.

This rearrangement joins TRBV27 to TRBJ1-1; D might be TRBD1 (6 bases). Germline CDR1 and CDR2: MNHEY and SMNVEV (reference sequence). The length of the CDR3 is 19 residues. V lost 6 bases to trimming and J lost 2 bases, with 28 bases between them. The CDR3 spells CASSPPAQGVRPPNTEAFF. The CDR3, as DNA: TGTGCCAGCAGCCCCCCCGCACAGGGAGTGCGGCCACCAAACACTGAAGCTTTCTTT.

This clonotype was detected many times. The CDR3 here is CASSLTAGANTGELFF. DNA for the CDR3: TGTGCCAGCAGCTTAACGGCCGGAGCGAACACCGGGGAGCTGTTTTTT. V and J are TRBV7-3 and TRBJ2-2; D is uncertain. Trimming cost V 0 bases and J 0 bases, with 8 bases left between them. The V gene's germline CDR1 is SGHTA and CDR2 FQGTGA. The CDR3 extends over 16 amino acids. The complete variable domain, with remaining parts taken from reference TRBV7-3 and TRBJ2-2, reads GAGVSQTPSNKVTEKGKYVELRCDPISGHTALYWYRQSLGQGPEFLIYFQGTGAADDSGLPNDRFFAVRPEGSVSTLKIQRTERGDSAVYLCASSLTAGANTGELFFGEGSRLTVL.

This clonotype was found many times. CDR3 coding DNA: TGTGCCAGCAGTTTCCGCCGCCAAAAAGACAGCGGGAGCCCCCACGAGCAGTACTTC. Translated: CASSFRRQKDSGSPHEQYF. The chain links TRBV28 to TRBJ2-7; TRBD2 matches at 8 bases. Per germline, CDR1 MDHEN and CDR2 SYDVKM. CDR3 length equals 19 residues. J lost 5 bases, V lost 3 bases, and 21 bases had no gene match.

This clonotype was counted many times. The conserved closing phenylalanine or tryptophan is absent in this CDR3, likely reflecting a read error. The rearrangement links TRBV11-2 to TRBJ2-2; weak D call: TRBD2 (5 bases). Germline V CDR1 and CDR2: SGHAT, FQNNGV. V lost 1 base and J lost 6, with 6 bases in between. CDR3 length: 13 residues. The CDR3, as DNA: TGTGCCAGCAGCTTAGTCGGGGCCGGGGAGCTGTTTTAT. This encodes CASSLVGAGELFY.

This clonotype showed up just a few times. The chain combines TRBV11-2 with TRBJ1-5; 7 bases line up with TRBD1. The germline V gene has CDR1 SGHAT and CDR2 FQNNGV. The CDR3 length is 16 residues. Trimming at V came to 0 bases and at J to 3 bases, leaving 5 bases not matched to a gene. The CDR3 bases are TGTGCCAGCAGCTTAGACTCAGGGGGTCCCAATCAGCCCCAGCATTTT. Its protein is CASSLDSGGPNQPQHF.

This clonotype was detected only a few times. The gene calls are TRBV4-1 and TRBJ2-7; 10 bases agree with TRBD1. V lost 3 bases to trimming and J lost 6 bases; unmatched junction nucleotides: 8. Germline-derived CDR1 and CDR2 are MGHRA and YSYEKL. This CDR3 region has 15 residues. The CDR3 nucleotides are TGCGCCAGCAGCCACGCCCGGACAGGGGGTAGCGAGCAGTACTTC. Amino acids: CASSHARTGGSEQYF.

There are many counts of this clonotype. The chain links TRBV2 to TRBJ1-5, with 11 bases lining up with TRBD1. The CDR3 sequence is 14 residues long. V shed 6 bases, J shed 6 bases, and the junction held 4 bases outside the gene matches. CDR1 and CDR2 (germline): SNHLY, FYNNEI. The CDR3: CASSEGQGGQPQHF. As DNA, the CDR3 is TGTGCCAGCAGCGAGGGACAGGGGGGTCAGCCCCAGCATTTT. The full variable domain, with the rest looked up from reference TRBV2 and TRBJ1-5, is EPEVTQTPSHQVTQMGQEVILRCVPISNHLYFYWYRQILGQKVEFLVSFYNNEISEKSEIFDDQFSVERPDGSNFTLKIRSTKLEDSAMYFCASSEGQGGQPQHFGDGTRLSIL.